One sample yielded the 21 T cell receptor beta chains listed below, sequenced in a study of glioma-infiltrating T cells (dated by TCRdb to between 2015 and 2016). Instrument on record: Illumina MiSeq. TCR alpha and beta CDR3 regions were amplified with the iRepertoire nested amplicon-rescue multiplex PCR (arm-PCR) platform from RNA. TCRdb trimmed public reads at Q25 via fastp, called clones via MiXCR and kept in-frame beta chains. Merged by CDR3 protein, the rows form single entries marked with the most common genes and DNA. Within this sample are 90,000 to 100,000 distinct CDR3 sequences, with roughly 40% of them counted one time only. The leading ten clones occupy 35% to 40% of the sample. Input material: glioma tissue, nonneoplastic brain tissue, or PBMCs (not recorded which). These receptors all come from a human donor with low-grade glioma or glioblastoma, undergoing nonglioma brain surgery, or in good health (not recorded which).

The chain carries TRBV11-1 and TRBJ2-5, with 10 nucleotides matching TRBD2. The CDR3 is 15 amino acids. J gave up 5 bases and V 10 bases, and 13 bases lay outside the gene matches. Germline V gene sequence: CDR1 SGHAT, CDR2 FQDESV (reference sequence). CDR3 sequence: CAIRPVSGGAETQYF. In DNA form, the CDR3 reads TGTGCCATCAGACCCGTAAGCGGGGGGGCGGAGACCCAGTACTTC.

This clonotype showed up many times. The CDR3 reads CASSLALGGETQYF. The CDR3 coding sequence is TGTGCCAGCAGCTTAGCGCTGGGGGGAGAGACCCAGTACTTC. V gene TRBV7-9 combines with J gene TRBJ2-5; a weak D match, TRBD2 (6 bases). Trimming shortened V by 0 bases and J by 4 bases, and 9 bases separated the two germline ends. The CDR3 sequence is 14 residues long. In germline, CDR1 is SEHNR, CDR2 FQNEAQ (reference sequence).

This clonotype was counted many times. The V and J genes are TRBV14 and TRBJ1-1; unclear D gene. This CDR3 has 14 residues. The V end lost 1 base, the J end lost 1 base, and 7 bases lay between the germline ends. Germline loops: CDR1 SGHDN, CDR2 FVKESK. CDR3 sequence reads: CASSQGFANTEAFF. In nucleotides, the CDR3 is TGTGCCAGCAGCCAAGGGTTCGCGAACACTGAAGCTTTCTTT.

V and J are TRBV30 and TRBJ1-3, with D unresolved. The CDR3 consists of 11 residues. Germline CDR1 is GTSNPN and CDR2 is SVGIG (reference sequence). V lost 3 bases and J lost 2, with 2 bases in between. CDR3 sequence reads: CAWRTGNTIYF. The CDR3 DNA reads TGTGCCTGGAGAACTGGAAACACCATATATTTT.

V is TRBV19 and J is TRBJ2-1; TRBD1 aligns across 7 bases. This CDR3 region has 14 residues. Trimming cost V 5 bases and J 7 bases; bases outside gene matches: 8. The germline V gene encodes CDR1 LNHDA and CDR2 SQIVND (reference sequence). The CDR3 DNA sequence: TGTGCCAGTAGTCCGACAGGGATCAAAAATGAGCAGTTCTTC. Amino acid sequence: CASSPTGIKNEQFF.

About this clonotype: A read error may be the cause here, since a much bigger clone is one base away. A read error is likely, as this CDR3 ends without the conserved phenylalanine or tryptophan. As DNA, the CDR3 is TGCAGTGCCCGGACTAGCGGGGGAGTCTCCTACGAGCAGTACCTC. Protein product: CSARTSGGVSYEQYL. V usage is TRBV20-1 and J usage is TRBJ2-7; 13 bases match TRBD2. The CDR3 has 15 amino acids. The ends lost 6 bases at V and 0 bases at J; junction bases unmatched: 5. Germline loops: CDR1 DFQATT, CDR2 SNEGSKA (reference sequence).

About this clonotype: A much larger clone is a single base away; this may be a read error. V is TRBV2 and J is TRBJ2-7, with 14 bases identical to TRBD2. The CDR3 sequence is 15 residues long. The germline CDR1 and CDR2 sequences are SNHLY and FYNNEI. V was clipped by 6 bases and J by 7 bases; unmatched bases: 8. The CDR3 region has the DNA TGTGCCAGCAGACCGACTAGCGGGGGGGGCGATGAGCAGTACTTC. Translating gives CASRPTSGGGDEQYF.

This rearrangement joins TRBV2 to TRBJ2-2; 7 bases are a match to TRBD1. The CDR3 runs 14 residues. Germline V gene lookup returns CDR1 SNHLY and CDR2 FYNNEI. V lost 6 bases to trimming and J lost 6 bases; unmatched junction nucleotides: 7. CDR3 in amino acids: CASRGDRTAGELFF. The CDR3 DNA reads as TGTGCCAGCAGGGGGGACAGAACGGCCGGGGAGCTGTTTTTT.

This clonotype has ten or more counts. The DNA of the CDR3 is TGTGCCAGCAGTCCTAGCGGGGGGAACACCGGGGAGCTGTTTTTT. Translating gives CASSPSGGNTGELFF. The chain joins TRBV28 to TRBJ2-2; 10 nucleotides agree with TRBD2. V gave up 5 bases and J gave up 1 base; unmatched junction bases: 1. The CDR3 is made up of 15 amino acids. CDR1 and CDR2 (germline): MDHEN, SYDVKM.

In this sample, this clonotype turned up many times. V and J are TRBV18 and TRBJ1-2, with TRBD1 as a possible D gene (5 bases). Germline loops: CDR1 KGHSH, CDR2 LQKENI. The CDR3 is 13 residues long. V lost 6 bases and J lost 6, with 14 bases in between. The CDR3 reads CASSRPQGDGYTF. DNA for the CDR3: TGTGCCAGCTCCCGCCCCCAGGGAGATGGCTACACCTTC.

This clonotype was seen many times. V gene TRBV6-1 combines with J gene TRBJ2-7; a weak D match, TRBD1 (6 bases). The CDR3 extends over 13 amino acids. Deletions cut 6 bases from V and 2 bases from J, with 11 bases between. Germline V gene data show CDR1 as MNHNS and CDR2 as SASEGT. CDR3 DNA sequence: TGTGCCAGCAGCCGACAGGTCCCCTACGAGCAGTACTTC. Translating gives CASSRQVPYEQYF.

This clonotype was seen at least ten times. The chain couples TRBV4-3 to TRBJ2-1, with 9 bases lining up with TRBD2. Trimming cost V 5 bases and J 3 bases; bases outside gene matches: 5. The length of the CDR3 is 15 residues. Germline CDR1 LGHNA, CDR2 YSLEER. CDR3 bases: TGCGCCAGCAGCTTGACTAGCGGACACTACAATGAGCAGTTCTTC. This sequence encodes CASSLTSGHYNEQFF.

The sample holds many counts of this clonotype. This chain links TRBV19 with TRBJ1-4, with 7 bases that match TRBD1. V shed 6 bases and J 5 bases; nucleotides not matched to a gene: 6. The CDR3 runs to 14 residues. Germline-derived CDR1 and CDR2 are LNHDA and SQIVND (reference sequence). The CDR3 sequence: CASSRQGPNEKLFF. The CDR3 DNA reads TGTGCCAGTAGCCGACAGGGTCCAAATGAAAAACTGTTTTTT.

This clonotype was detected many times. V is TRBV20-1 and J is TRBJ2-5, with 10 bases fitting TRBD1. J lost 4 bases, V lost 2 bases, and 1 base had no gene match. Germline V gene lookup returns CDR1 DFQATT and CDR2 SNEGSKA (reference sequence). The CDR3 spans 13 residues. The CDR3 DNA sequence: TGCAGTGCTAGATGGACAGGGGGAGAGACCCAGTACTTC. Protein product: CSARWTGGETQYF.

This clonotype was seen repeatedly, ten times or more. The rearrangement joins TRBV15 to TRBJ2-1, with 11 nucleotides matching TRBD1. The CDR3 spans 17 residues. Germline-derived CDR1 and CDR2 are LNHNV and YYDKDF (reference sequence). After removal of 0 bases from V and 3 bases from J, the junction contained 4 bases not matched to a gene. Here the CDR3 reads CATSRDRTGGFYNEQFF. CDR3 in DNA: TGTGCCACCAGCAGAGACCGGACAGGGGGCTTCTACAATGAGCAGTTCTTC. Looking up the rest from reference TRBV15 and TRBJ2-1 gives the full variable domain: DAMVIQNPRYQVTQFGKPVTLSCSQTLNHNVMYWYQQKSSQAPKLLFHYYDKDFNNEADTPDNFQSRRPNTSFCFLDIRSPGLGDTAMYLCATSRDRTGGFYNEQFFGPGTRLTVL.

This clonotype qualifies as medium-sized. CDR3: CASSVGTGYEQYF. DNA for the CDR3: TGTGCCAGCAGTGTCGGGACAGGCTACGAGCAGTACTTC. The chain joins TRBV28 to TRBJ2-7; 8 nucleotides match TRBD1. The CDR3 contains 13 residues. The germline gives CDR1 MDHEN, CDR2 SYDVKM. Trimming took 5 bases from V and 3 from J; bases not matched to a gene: 3.

Worth noting for this clonotype: Since a much larger clone is just one base distant, this may be a read error. The V gene is TRBV10-3, the J gene TRBJ2-5; TRBD1 aligns across 10 bases. The CDR3 sequence is 14 residues long. Germline lookup yields CDR1 ENHRY and CDR2 SYGVKD. CDR3 sequence: CTIGGTGAVETQYF. As DNA, the CDR3 is TGTACCATCGGCGGGACAGGGGCCGTGGAGACCCAGTACTTC.

This clonotype was recorded many times. This CDR3 is CASTSIRGRNEQFF. CDR3 nucleotides: TGTGCCAGCACCTCTATACGAGGGCGGAATGAGCAGTTCTTC. V is TRBV7-9 and J is TRBJ2-1; D might be TRBD2 (5 bases). Germline V gives CDR1 SEHNR, CDR2 FQNEAQ (reference sequence). The germline V and J ends were trimmed by 7 bases and 7 bases, with 17 bases remaining between them. The CDR3 contains 14 residues.

This clonotype was picked up many times. This chain uses TRBV7-2 with TRBJ2-7; D remains ambiguous. Germline V gene lookup returns CDR1 SGHTA and CDR2 FQGNSA. V lost 0 bases and J 0 bases, leaving 9 bases between the germline ends. The CDR3 is 15 amino acids. The CDR3 protein is CASSLATGSSYEQYF. The CDR3, as DNA: TGTGCCAGCAGCTTAGCAACGGGCAGCTCCTACGAGCAGTACTTC. The entire variable domain, with the rest obtained from reference TRBV7-2 and TRBJ2-7, is as follows: GAGVSQSPSNKVTEKGKDVELRCDPISGHTALYWYRQSLGQGLEFLIYFQGNSAPDKSGLPSDRFSAERTGGSVSTLTIQRTQQEDSAVYLCASSLATGSSYEQYFGPGTRLTVT.

This clonotype has at least ten counts. This chain joins TRBV9 and TRBJ2-3; D is ambiguous. This CDR3 contains 14 residues. Germline-derived CDR1 and CDR2 are SGDLS and YYNGEE. V shed 3 bases and J shed 4 bases, with 12 bases lying between them. The CDR3 DNA reads as TGTGCCAGCAGCGCACGGGTCTTTGCAGATACGCAGTATTTT. As protein: CASSARVFADTQYF.

This clonotype was seen repeatedly, ten times or more. V is TRBV20-1 and J is TRBJ2-7; TRBD1 matches at 9 bases. CDR3 length: 12 residues. The junction had 6 bases not matched to a gene; V was cut back by 6 bases and J by 6 bases. Germline values: CDR1 DFQATT, CDR2 SNEGSKA (reference sequence). Written as DNA, the CDR3 is TGCAGTGCCGGGACAGGGTGGAGCGAGCAGTACTTC. It is translated as CSAGTGWSEQYF.